The 5 T cell receptor beta chains below all came from one sample that was sequenced in a study of cytomegalovirus exposure and HLA in healthy donors. PCR involved 60 Vbeta and 13 Jbeta primers. The repertoire was sequenced with immunoSEQ multiplex PCR; TCRdb's copy has only in-frame clones and lacks some. The data contain approximately 44,000 clones, 64% of them seen just once; the ten biggest clones take up 8.7%. The source material was PBMCs. The receptor set was obtained from a human donor in good health.

The chain recombines TRBV5-4 with TRBJ1-1, with D perhaps matching TRBD1 (5 bases). Germline CDR1 is SGHNT and CDR2 is YYREEE (reference sequence). This CDR3 contains 13 residues. The germline V and J ends were trimmed by 2 bases and 1 base, with 6 bases remaining between them. CDR3 in amino acids: CASSLDRNTEAFF. DNA for the CDR3: TGTGCCAGCAGCTTAGACAGGAACACTGAAGCTTTCTTT.

V is TRBV5-1 and J is TRBJ2-1; D is possibly TRBD2 (7 bases). V shed 4 bases and J shed 4 bases, with 12 bases lying between them. There are 14 residues in the CDR3. Germline assignment: CDR1 SGHRS and CDR2 YFSETQ. CDR3 bases: TGCGCCAGCAGCCGGGGGGCGGGATACAATGAGCAGTTCTTC. Protein product: CASSRGAGYNEQFF.

This clone was seen a handful of times. The CDR3 reads CASSEDWGLTPLHF. CDR3 sequence (DNA): TGTGCCAGCAGTGAAGATTGGGGACTAACACCCCTCCACTTT. The V and J genes are TRBV6-1 and TRBJ1-6, with D possibly being TRBD1 (5 bases). CDR3 size: 14 residues. Germline CDR1 MNHNS, CDR2 SASEGT. V lost 1 base and J lost 11, with 12 bases in between.

J is TRBJ1-3 and V is TRBV2; D gene unclear. Germline-derived CDR1 and CDR2 are SNHLY and FYNNEI. The V and J ends lost 3 bases and 7 bases respectively, with 13 bases between them. The CDR3 is 14 amino acids. The CDR3 spells CASSEESFGNTIYF. The CDR3 DNA reads TGTGCCAGCAGTGAGGAGAGTTTCGGGAACACCATATATTTT.

This clone was counted between two and nine times. The chain joins TRBV2 to TRBJ2-1, with TRBD1 identical over 10 bases. The CDR3 runs 14 residues. V shed 5 bases, J shed 6 bases, and the junction held 4 bases outside the gene matches. The V gene's germline CDR1 is SNHLY and CDR2 FYNNEI. The CDR3 region is CASSPGQGFNEQFF. CDR3 sequence (DNA): TGTGCCAGCAGTCCGGGACAGGGGTTCAATGAGCAGTTCTTC.